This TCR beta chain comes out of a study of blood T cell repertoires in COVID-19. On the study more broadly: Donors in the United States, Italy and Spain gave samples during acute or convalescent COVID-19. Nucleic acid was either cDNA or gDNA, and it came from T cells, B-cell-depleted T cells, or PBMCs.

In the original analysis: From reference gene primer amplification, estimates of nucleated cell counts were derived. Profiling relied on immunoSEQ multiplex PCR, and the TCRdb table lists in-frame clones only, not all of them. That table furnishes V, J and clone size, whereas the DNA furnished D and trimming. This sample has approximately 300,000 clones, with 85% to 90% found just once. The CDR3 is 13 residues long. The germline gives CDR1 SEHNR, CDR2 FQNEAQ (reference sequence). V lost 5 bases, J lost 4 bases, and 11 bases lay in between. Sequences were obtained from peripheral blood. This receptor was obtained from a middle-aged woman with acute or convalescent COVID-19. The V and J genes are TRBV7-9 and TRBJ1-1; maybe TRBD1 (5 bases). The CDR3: CASSQWRGTEAFF. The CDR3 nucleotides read TGTGCCAGCAGCCAGTGGAGGGGCACTGAAGCTTTCTTT.